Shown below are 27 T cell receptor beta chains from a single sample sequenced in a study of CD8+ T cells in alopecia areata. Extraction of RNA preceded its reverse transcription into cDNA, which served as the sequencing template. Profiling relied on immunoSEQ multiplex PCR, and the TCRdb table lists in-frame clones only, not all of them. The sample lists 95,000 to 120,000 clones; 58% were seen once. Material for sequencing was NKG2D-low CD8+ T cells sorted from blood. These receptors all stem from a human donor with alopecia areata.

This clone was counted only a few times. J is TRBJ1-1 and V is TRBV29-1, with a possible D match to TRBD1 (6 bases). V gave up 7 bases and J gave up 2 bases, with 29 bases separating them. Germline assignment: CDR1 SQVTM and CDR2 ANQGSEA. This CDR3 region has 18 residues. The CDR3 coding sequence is TGCAGCGATCCCGACAGGCTCTCGGATCACAATTTTAACACTGAAGCTTTCTTT. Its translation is CSDPDRLSDHNFNTEAFF.

CDR3 residues: CASSEEGGRQETQYF. CDR3 in DNA: TGTGCCAGCAGTGAAGAAGGGGGCAGGCAAGAGACCCAGTACTTC. J is TRBJ2-5 and V is TRBV2; 7 bases agree with TRBD1. With 1 base clipped from V and 2 bases from J, the junction kept 4 bases outside the gene matches. The length of the CDR3 is 15 residues. The germline V gene encodes CDR1 SNHLY and CDR2 FYNNEI.

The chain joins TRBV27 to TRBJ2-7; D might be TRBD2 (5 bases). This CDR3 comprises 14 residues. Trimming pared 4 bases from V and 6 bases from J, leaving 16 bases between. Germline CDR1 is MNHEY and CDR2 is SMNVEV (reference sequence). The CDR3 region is CASSSRTRMGEQYF. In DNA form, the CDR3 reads TGTGCCAGCAGTTCCAGGACTCGAATGGGCGAGCAGTACTTC.

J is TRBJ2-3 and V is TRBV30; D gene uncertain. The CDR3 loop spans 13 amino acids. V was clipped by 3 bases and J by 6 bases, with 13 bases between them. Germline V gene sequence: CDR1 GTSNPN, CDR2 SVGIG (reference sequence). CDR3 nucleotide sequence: TGTGCCTGGAGGGTGCCGCCCTTGGATACGCAGTATTTT. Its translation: CAWRVPPLDTQYF.

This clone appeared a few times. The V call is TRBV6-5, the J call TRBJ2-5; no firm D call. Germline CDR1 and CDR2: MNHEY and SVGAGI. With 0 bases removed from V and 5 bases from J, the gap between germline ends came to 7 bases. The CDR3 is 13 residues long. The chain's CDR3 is CASSYSYRETQYF. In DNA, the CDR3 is TGTGCCAGCAGTTACTCGTACCGGGAGACCCAGTACTTC.

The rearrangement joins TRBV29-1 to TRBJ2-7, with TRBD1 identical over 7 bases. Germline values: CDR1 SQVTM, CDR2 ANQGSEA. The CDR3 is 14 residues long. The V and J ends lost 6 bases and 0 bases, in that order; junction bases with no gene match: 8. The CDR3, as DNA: TGCAGCGTCTGGGACAGTTCGCACTCCTACGAGCAGTACTTC. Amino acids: CSVWDSSHSYEQYF.

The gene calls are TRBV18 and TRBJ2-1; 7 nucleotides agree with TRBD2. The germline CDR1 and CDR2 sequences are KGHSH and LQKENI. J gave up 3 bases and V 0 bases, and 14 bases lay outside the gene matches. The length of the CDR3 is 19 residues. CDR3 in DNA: TGTGCCAGCTCACCACCTTCTCGACTAGCAGGAGATAACTACAATGAGCAGTTCTTC. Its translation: CASSPPSRLAGDNYNEQFF.

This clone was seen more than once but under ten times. The chain's CDR3 is CASSTAYEQYF. CDR3 DNA sequence: TGTGCCAGCAGTACCGCCTACGAGCAGTACTTC. The rearrangement links TRBV7-9 to TRBJ2-7; D gene uncertain. CDR1 is SEHNR and CDR2 is FQNEAQ in the germline V gene (reference sequence). With 6 bases removed from V and 2 bases from J, the gap between germline ends came to 5 bases. The CDR3 runs 11 residues.

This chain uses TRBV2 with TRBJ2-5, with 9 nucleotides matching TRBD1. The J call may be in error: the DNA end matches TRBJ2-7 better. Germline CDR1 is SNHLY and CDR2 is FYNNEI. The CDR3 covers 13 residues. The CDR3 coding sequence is TGTGCCAGCATCGGACAGGGGATCTACGAGCAGTACTTC. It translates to CASIGQGIYEQYF.

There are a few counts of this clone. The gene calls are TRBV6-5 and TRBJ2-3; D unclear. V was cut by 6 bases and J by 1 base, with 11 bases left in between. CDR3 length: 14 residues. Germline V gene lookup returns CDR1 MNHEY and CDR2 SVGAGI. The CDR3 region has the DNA TGTGCCAGCAGAATAGTAGTTGGCACAGATACGCAGTATTTT. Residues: CASRIVVGTDTQYF.

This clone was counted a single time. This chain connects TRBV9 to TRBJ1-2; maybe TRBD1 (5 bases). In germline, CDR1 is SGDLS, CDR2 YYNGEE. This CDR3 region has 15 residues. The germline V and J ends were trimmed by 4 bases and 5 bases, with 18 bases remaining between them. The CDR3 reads CASSPWDDNLYGYTF. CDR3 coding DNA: TGTGCCAGCAGCCCCTGGGACGACAACCTTTATGGCTACACCTTC.

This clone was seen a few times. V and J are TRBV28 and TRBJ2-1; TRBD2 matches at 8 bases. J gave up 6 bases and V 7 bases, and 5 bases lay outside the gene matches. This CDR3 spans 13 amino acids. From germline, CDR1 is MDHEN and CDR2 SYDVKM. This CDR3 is CASNLGRANEQFF. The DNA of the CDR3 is TGTGCCAGCAACCTCGGGAGGGCCAATGAGCAGTTCTTC.

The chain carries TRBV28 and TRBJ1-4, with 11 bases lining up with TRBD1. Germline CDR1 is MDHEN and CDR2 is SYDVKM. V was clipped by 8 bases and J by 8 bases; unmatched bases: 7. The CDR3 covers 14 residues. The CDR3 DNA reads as TGTGCCAGCGGAGGGACAGGGGGAAGGGAAAAACTGTTTTTT. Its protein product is CASGGTGGREKLFF. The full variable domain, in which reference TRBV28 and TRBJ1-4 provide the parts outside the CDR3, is DVKVTQSSRYLVKRTGEKVFLECVQDMDHENMFWYRQDPGLGLRLIYFSYDVKMKEKGDIPEGYSVSREKKERFSLILESASTNQTSMYLCASGGTGGREKLFFGSGTQLSVL.

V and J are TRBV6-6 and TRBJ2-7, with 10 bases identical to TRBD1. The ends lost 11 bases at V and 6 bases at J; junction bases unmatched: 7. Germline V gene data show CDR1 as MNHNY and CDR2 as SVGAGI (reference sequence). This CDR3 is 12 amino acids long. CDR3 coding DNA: TGTGCCTCTCGACAGGGGGCTGTCGAGCAGTACTTC. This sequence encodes CASRQGAVEQYF.

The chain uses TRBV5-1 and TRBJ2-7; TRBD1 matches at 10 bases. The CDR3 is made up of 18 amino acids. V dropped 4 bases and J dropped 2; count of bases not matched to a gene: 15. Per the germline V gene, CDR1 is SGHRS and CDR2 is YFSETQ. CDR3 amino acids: CASSITGTGVRRAYEQYF. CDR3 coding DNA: TGCGCCAGCAGCATAACCGGGACAGGGGTCCGTCGGGCCTACGAGCAGTACTTC.

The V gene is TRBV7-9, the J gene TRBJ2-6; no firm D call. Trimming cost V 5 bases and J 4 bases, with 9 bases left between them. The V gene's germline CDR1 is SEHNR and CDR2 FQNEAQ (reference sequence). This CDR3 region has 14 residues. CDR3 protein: CASSLDYGANVLTF. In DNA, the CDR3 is TGTGCCAGCAGCCTAGATTACGGGGCCAACGTCCTGACTTTC.

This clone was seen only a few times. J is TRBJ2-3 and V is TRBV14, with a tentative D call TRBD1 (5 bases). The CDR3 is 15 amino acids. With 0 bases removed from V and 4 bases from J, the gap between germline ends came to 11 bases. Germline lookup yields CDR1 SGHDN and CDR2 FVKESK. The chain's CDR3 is CASSQESGNADTQYF. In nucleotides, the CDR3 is TGTGCCAGCAGCCAAGAGTCAGGGAATGCAGATACGCAGTATTTT.

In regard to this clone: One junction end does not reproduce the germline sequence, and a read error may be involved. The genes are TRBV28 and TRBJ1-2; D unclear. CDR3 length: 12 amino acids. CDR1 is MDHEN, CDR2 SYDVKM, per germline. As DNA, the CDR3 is TGTGCCAGCAGTTTAGCAGGCGCGGCGGGCGCCTTC. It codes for CASSLAGAAGAF.

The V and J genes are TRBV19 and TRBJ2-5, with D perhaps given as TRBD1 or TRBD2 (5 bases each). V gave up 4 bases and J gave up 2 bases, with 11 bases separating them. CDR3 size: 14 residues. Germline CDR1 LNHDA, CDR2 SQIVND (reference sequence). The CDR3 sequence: CASSNVREQETQYF. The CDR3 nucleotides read TGTGCCAGTAGTAATGTCAGGGAGCAAGAGACCCAGTACTTC. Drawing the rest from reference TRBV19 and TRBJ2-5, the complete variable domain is DGGITQSPKYLFRKEGQNVTLSCEQNLNHDAMYWYRQDPGQGLRLIYYSQIVNDFQKGDIAEGYSVSREKKESFPLTVTSAQKNPTAFYLCASSNVREQETQYFGPGTRLLVL.

CDR3 bases: TGCAGCGGGGGGACCGGGACTCTCACAGATACGCAGTATTTT. It specifies CSGGTGTLTDTQYF. The J gene is TRBJ2-3, the V gene TRBV29-1; tentative D call: TRBD2 (6 bases). Germline lookup yields CDR1 SQVTM and CDR2 ANQGSEA. V lost 7 bases, J lost 2 bases, and 16 bases lay in between. The CDR3 has 14 residues.

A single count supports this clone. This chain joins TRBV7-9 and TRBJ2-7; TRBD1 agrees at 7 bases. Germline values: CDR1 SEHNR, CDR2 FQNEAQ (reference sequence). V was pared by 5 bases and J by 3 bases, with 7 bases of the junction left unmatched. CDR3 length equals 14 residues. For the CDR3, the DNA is TGTGCCAGCAGCCCACGGACAGGCGGCTACGAGCAGTACTTC. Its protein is CASSPRTGGYEQYF.

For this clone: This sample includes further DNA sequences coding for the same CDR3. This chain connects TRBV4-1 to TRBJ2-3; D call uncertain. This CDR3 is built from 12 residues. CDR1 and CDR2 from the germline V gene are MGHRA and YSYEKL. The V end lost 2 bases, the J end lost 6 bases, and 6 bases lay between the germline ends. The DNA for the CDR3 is TGCGCCAGCAGCCAAAGTGTTGATACGCAGTATTTT. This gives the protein CASSQSVDTQYF.

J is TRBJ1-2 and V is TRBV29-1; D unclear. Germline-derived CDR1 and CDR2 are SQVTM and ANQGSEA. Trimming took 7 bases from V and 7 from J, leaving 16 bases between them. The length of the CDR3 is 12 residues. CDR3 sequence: CSATFMSSGYTF. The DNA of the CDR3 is TGCAGCGCCACCTTTATGAGCTCTGGCTACACCTTC.

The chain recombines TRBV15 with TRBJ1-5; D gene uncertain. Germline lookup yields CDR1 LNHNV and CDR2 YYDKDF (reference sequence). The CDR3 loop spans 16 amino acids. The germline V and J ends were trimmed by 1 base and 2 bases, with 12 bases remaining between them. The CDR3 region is CATSRAGGMGNQPQHF. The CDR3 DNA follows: TGTGCCACCAGCAGAGCCGGAGGGATGGGCAATCAGCCCCAGCATTTT.

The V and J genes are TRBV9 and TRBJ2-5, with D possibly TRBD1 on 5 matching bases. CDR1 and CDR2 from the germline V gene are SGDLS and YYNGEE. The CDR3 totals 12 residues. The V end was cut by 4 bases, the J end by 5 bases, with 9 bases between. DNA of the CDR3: TGTGCCAGCAGCACCCCAGGGGAGACCCAGTACTTC. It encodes CASSTPGETQYF.

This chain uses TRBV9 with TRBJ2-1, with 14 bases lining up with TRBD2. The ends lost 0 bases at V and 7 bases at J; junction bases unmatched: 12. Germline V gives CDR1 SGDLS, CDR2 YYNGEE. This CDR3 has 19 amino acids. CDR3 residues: CASSVVGTSGRVSLNEQFF. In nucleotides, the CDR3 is TGTGCCAGCAGCGTAGTAGGGACTAGCGGGAGAGTCTCTCTTAATGAGCAGTTCTTC.

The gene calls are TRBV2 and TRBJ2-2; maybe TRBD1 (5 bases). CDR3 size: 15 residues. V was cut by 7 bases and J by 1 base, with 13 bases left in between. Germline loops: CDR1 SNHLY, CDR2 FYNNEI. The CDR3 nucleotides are TGTGCCAGCAACCTTGGGGCCCGGAACACCGGGGAGCTGTTTTTT. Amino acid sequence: CASNLGARNTGELFF.